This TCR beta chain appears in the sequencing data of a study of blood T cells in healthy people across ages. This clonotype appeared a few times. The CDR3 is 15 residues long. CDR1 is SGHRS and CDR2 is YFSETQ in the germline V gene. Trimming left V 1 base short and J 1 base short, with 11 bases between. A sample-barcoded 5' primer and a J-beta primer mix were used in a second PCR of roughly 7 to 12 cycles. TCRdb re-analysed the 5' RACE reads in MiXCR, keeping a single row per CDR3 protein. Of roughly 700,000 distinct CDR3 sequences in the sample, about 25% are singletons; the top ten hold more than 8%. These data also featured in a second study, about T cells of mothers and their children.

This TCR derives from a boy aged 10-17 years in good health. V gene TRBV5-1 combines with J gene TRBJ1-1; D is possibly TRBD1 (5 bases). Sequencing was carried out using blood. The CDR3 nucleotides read TGCGCCAGCAGCTTGCAAGGGGACCCGAACACTGAAGCTTTCTTT. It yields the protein CASSLQGDPNTEAFF.